This entry describes one T cell receptor (beta chain). RNA totalling about 0.5 to 1 ug underwent reverse transcription with random hexamers. TCRdb passed the immunoSEQ multiplex PCR reads through MiXCR, listing each CDR3 protein once. Of 110,000 or so distinct CDR3 sequences listed, less than 95% are singletons. This sample stems from a study of CD8 T cells in Susac syndrome. V lost 10 bases to trimming and J lost 1 base, with 10 bases between them. The CDR3 runs to 13 residues. Per the germline V gene, CDR1 is LNHDA and CDR2 is SQIVND (reference sequence). This clonotype was obtained from a human donor in good health. V and J are TRBV19 and TRBJ2-2; TRBD1 is a possible D gene (5 bases). Sequencing was done on a sample of CD8+ T cells from PBMCs. CDR3 nucleotides: TGTGCCACCGCACAGGAGAACACCGGGGAGCTGTTTTTT. It is translated as CATAQENTGELFF.